The 18 T cell receptor beta chains presented below share a single source sample, sequenced in a study of identical twins. From the 5' RACE reads, TCRdb called clonotypes with MiXCR, one entry per CDR3 protein. Of roughly 690,000 distinct CDR3 sequences in the sample, 5.5% to 6.5% were seen once. Sequencing was carried out using naive T cells sorted from blood. These receptor sequences come from a man aged 18 to 30 in good health.

The chain links TRBV6-2 or TRBV6-3 to TRBJ2-7, with D uncertain. The CDR3 totals 13 residues. Trimming cost V 5 bases and J 0 bases, with 8 bases left between them. CDR1 is MNHEY and CDR2 is SVGEGT in the germline V gene. The CDR3 coding sequence is TGTGCCAGCAGTGATGTAAGCTCCTACGAGCAGTACTTC. Translation gives CASSDVSSYEQYF.

V gene TRBV2 combines with J gene TRBJ1-5; D may be TRBD1 (6 bases). The germline gives CDR1 SNHLY, CDR2 FYNNEI. Trimming shortened V by 6 bases and J by 0 bases, and 12 bases separated the two germline ends. This CDR3 is built from 15 residues. CDR3 amino acids: CASRWTVNSNQPQHF. The CDR3 DNA is TGTGCCAGCAGGTGGACAGTCAATAGCAATCAGCCCCAGCATTTT.

This clonotype has ten or more counts. The rearrangement uses TRBV7-2 and TRBJ2-5; D perhaps matches TRBD2 (6 bases). This CDR3 has 14 amino acids. Germline CDR1 reads SGHTA; CDR2 reads FQGNSA. V shed 2 bases and J shed 5 bases, with 12 bases lying between them. The CDR3: CASSLSAGRETQYF. CDR3 DNA sequence: TGTGCCAGCAGCTTAAGTGCAGGGAGGGAGACCCAGTACTTC.

The sample holds many counts of this clonotype. The chain combines TRBV4-3 with TRBJ2-1, with a weak D call TRBD2 (5 bases). The germline CDR1 and CDR2 sequences are LGHNA and YSLEER. The V end was cut by 0 bases, the J end by 0 bases, with 12 bases between. The CDR3 totals 17 residues. CDR3 loop: CASSQDRTAGSYNEQFF. In nucleotides, the CDR3 is TGCGCCAGCAGCCAAGATAGGACCGCGGGCTCCTACAATGAGCAGTTCTTC.

The chain has TRBV6-2 or TRBV6-3 and TRBJ2-1; D unresolved. Germline V gene sequence: CDR1 MNHEY, CDR2 SVGEGT. Trimming removed 1 base from V and 10 bases from J, with 8 bases in between. This CDR3 has 12 amino acids. The CDR3 protein is CASSYYRAEQFF. The CDR3, as DNA: TGTGCCAGCAGTTACTACCGGGCCGAGCAGTTCTTC.

This clonotype was counted between two and nine times. The rearrangement joins TRBV5-1 to TRBJ1-4, with no clear D. Trimming left V 2 bases short and J 3 bases short, with 11 bases between. CDR1 and CDR2 (germline): SGHRS, YFSETQ. The CDR3 consists of 15 residues. The CDR3 here is CASSFLGYSNEKLFF. In DNA form, the CDR3 reads TGCGCCAGCAGCTTCCTCGGGTACTCTAATGAAAAACTGTTTTTT.

There are many counts of this clonotype. The CDR3 sequence: CASSYNPDVDTQYF. For the CDR3, the DNA is TGTGCCAGCAGTTACAACCCGGACGTAGATACGCAGTATTTT. V gene TRBV6-5 combines with J gene TRBJ2-3; D is unclear. This CDR3 region has 14 residues. The germline CDR1 and CDR2 sequences are MNHEY and SVGAGI. Trimming stripped 2 bases from V and 5 bases from J, with 11 bases between.

This clonotype showed up many times. The rearrangement links TRBV15 to TRBJ1-1, with D possibly matching TRBD1 (5 bases). This CDR3 contains 15 residues. The V end lost 5 bases, the J end lost 11 bases, and 24 bases lay between the germline ends. Germline V gene sequence: CDR1 LNHNV, CDR2 YYDKDF (reference sequence). Here the CDR3 DNA reads TGTGCCACCAGCTCTCGCCCCGGGGCTTCGGGGGTGGCTTTCTTT. It specifies CATSSRPGASGVAFF.

This clonotype was detected only a few times. V is TRBV21-1 and J is TRBJ2-4; TRBD1 is taken as the D call from the table, unchecked against the DNA. TRBV21-1 counts as a pseudogene. The CDR3 contains 18 residues. The DNA of the CDR3 is TGTGCCAGCAGCAAAGAGATGAGGACAGGGGACATAAAAAACATTCAGTACTTC. Amino acids: CASSKEMRTGDIKNIQYF.

This chain connects TRBV7-2 to TRBJ2-1; D is uncertain. The CDR3 extends over 16 amino acids. V was shortened by 4 bases and J by 0 bases, with 13 bases between the two germline ends. The germline CDR1 and CDR2 sequences are SGHTA and FQGNSA. CDR3 sequence: CASSSEVWGSYNEQFF. CDR3 nucleotides: TGTGCCAGCAGCTCCGAAGTCTGGGGCTCCTACAATGAGCAGTTCTTC.

This clonotype was detected many times. The J gene is TRBJ2-3, the V gene TRBV4-2; D gene unclear. The V and J ends lost 0 bases and 3 bases respectively, with 7 bases between them. Germline CDR1 LGHNA, CDR2 YNFKEQ. This CDR3 is 14 amino acids long. The CDR3 loop is CASSQDGITDTQYF. The CDR3 DNA reads TGTGCCAGCAGCCAAGACGGCATTACAGATACGCAGTATTTT.

This clonotype was counted many times. V gene TRBV4-2 combines with J gene TRBJ1-3, with D unclear. This CDR3 has 17 amino acids. The germline V and J ends were trimmed by 3 bases and 0 bases, with 15 bases remaining between them. Germline V CDR1 and CDR2: LGHNA, YNFKEQ. The CDR3 coding sequence is TGTGCCAGCAGCCACGACTACCCACTGTCCTCTGGAAACACCATATATTTT. Its translation is CASSHDYPLSSGNTIYF.

This clonotype came up many times. For the CDR3, the DNA is TGTGCCAGCAGCCTCAGGACAGCCCCTAATGAAAAACTGTTTTTT. Translation: CASSLRTAPNEKLFF. The V and J genes are TRBV12-3 or TRBV12-4 and TRBJ1-4; maybe TRBD1 (6 bases). The CDR3 spans 15 residues. V lost 6 bases to trimming and J lost 3 bases, with 14 bases between them.

This clonotype was observed a handful of times. V gene TRBV7-6 combines with J gene TRBJ2-5, with 12 nucleotides matching TRBD1. This CDR3 is 14 amino acids long. Trimming at V came to 5 bases and at J to 5 bases, leaving 3 bases not matched to a gene. Germline values: CDR1 SGHVS, CDR2 FNYEAQ. The CDR3 region is CASSRGQGAETQYF. The CDR3 coding sequence is TGTGCCAGCAGCCGGGGACAGGGGGCGGAGACCCAGTACTTC.

This clonotype appeared many times. The chain recombines TRBV4-1 with TRBJ2-1; D unclear. Germline V gene data show CDR1 as MGHRA and CDR2 as YSYEKL. The V and J ends lost 2 bases and 6 bases respectively, with 5 bases between them. The CDR3 is 12 residues long. DNA for the CDR3: TGCGCCAGCAGCCAACTAACCAATGAGCAGTTCTTC. It translates to CASSQLTNEQFF.

The table lists this clonotype with many counts. The chain uses TRBV7-8 and TRBJ2-5, with 8 bases identical to TRBD1. The CDR3 has 14 amino acids. V was pared by 5 bases and J by 6 bases, with 8 bases of the junction left unmatched. The germline V gene encodes CDR1 SGHVS and CDR2 FQNEAQ. CDR3 DNA sequence: TGTGCCAGCAGCATTGACGACAGGGGAAAGACCCAGTACTTC. Encoded protein: CASSIDDRGKTQYF.

This clonotype was recorded at least ten times. The V call is TRBV29-1, the J call TRBJ2-5; 13 bases map to TRBD2. Germline V gene sequence: CDR1 SQVTM, CDR2 ANQGSEA. Trimming cost V 6 bases and J 4 bases; bases outside gene matches: 5. The CDR3 is 14 residues long. The CDR3 DNA reads as TGCAGCGTCGGCGGACTAGCGGGAGTAGAGACCCAGTACTTC. It codes for CSVGGLAGVETQYF.

The chain has TRBV30 and TRBJ2-1; 9 bases align to TRBD2. Germline CDR1 and CDR2: GTSNPN and SVGIG (reference sequence). The trim removed 0 bases at V and 9 bases at J, leaving 6 bases unmatched. This CDR3 is 14 amino acids long. In nucleotides, the CDR3 is TGTGCCTGGAGTGTACTACTAGCGGGTGGTGAGCAGTTCTTC. Translating gives CAWSVLLAGGEQFF.